The 9 T cell receptor beta chains presented below share a single source sample, sequenced in a study of T cells in Graves' hyperthyroidism and ophthalmopathy. It was RNA transcripts that yielded the amplified TCR beta CDR3 regions. Initially, a first-round RT-PCR of the TCR CDR3 employed the HTBI primer set. MiXCR was run by TCRdb on the multiplex PCR reads, yielding one entry per CDR3 protein. The sample records about 580,000 distinct CDR3 sequences, roughly 14% being singletons. Sequencing used blood. These receptors were obtained from a woman in her 30s with Graves' hyperthyroidism that later progressed to Graves' ophthalmopathy.

This clonotype was recorded many times. The chain uses TRBV28 and TRBJ1-5; D unresolved. Between the trimmed V and J ends, which lost 2 bases and 3 bases, there was a span of 11 bases. Germline-derived CDR1 and CDR2 are MDHEN and SYDVKM. The CDR3 has 15 amino acids. The CDR3 DNA is TGTGCCAGCAGTTTAACGGCAGACTTCAATCAGCCCCAGCATTTT. Its protein is CASSLTADFNQPQHF.

This clonotype was recorded many times. The V and J genes are TRBV27 and TRBJ1-1; a weak D match, TRBD1 (6 bases). V was trimmed by 3 bases and J by 1 base, leaving 15 bases between them. Germline assignment: CDR1 MNHEY and CDR2 SMNVEV (reference sequence). The CDR3 has 16 residues. The CDR3 sequence: CASSFIRTESNTEAFF. CDR3 coding DNA: TGTGCCAGCAGTTTTATTCGGACAGAATCGAACACTGAAGCTTTCTTT.

This clonotype was counted many times. The rearrangement links TRBV12-3 or TRBV12-4 to TRBJ2-5; D is uncertain. V lost 8 bases and J 1 base, leaving 20 bases between the germline ends. This CDR3 is built from 16 residues. Written as DNA, the CDR3 is TGTGCCAGCCTCTCCGACGGAATATCGATCCAAGAGACCCAGTACTTC. Encoded protein: CASLSDGISIQETQYF.

With regard to this clonotype: With a much larger clone just one base away, this may be a read error. The V gene is TRBV6-2 or TRBV6-3, the J gene TRBJ2-5, with 11 nucleotides matching TRBD1. Germline V gene data show CDR1 as MNHEY and CDR2 as SVGEGT. The CDR3 covers 15 residues. J gave up 3 bases and V 2 bases, and 2 bases lay outside the gene matches. The CDR3 loop reads CASSYEGQGEETQYF. As DNA, the CDR3 is TGTGCCAGCAGTTACGAGGGACAGGGGGAAGAGACCCAGTACTTC.

The chain joins TRBV20-1 to TRBJ2-2, with 9 bases fitting TRBD2. The germline V gene encodes CDR1 DFQATT and CDR2 SNEGSKA (reference sequence). This CDR3 has 15 amino acids. The J segment lost 3 bases and the V segment lost 6 bases, leaving 8 bases of the junction unmatched. CDR3 in DNA: TGCAGTGCGAGGAGTCTAGCGGGGCACACCGGGGAGCTGTTTTTT. This codes for CSARSLAGHTGELFF.

Many counts were recorded for this clonotype. This chain joins TRBV29-1 and TRBJ2-3; 7 bases map to TRBD2. This CDR3 is 13 amino acids long. J lost 1 base, V lost 3 bases, and 1 base had no gene match. Germline V lookup: CDR1 SQVTM, CDR2 ANQGSEA. The CDR3 protein is CSVDLAGTDTQYF. The CDR3 coding sequence is TGCAGCGTTGATCTAGCGGGCACAGATACGCAGTATTTT.

V is TRBV19 and J is TRBJ2-2; TRBD2 agrees at 8 bases. V gave up 6 bases and J gave up 7 bases; unmatched junction bases: 4. CDR3 length equals 13 residues. Germline V gives CDR1 LNHDA, CDR2 SQIVND (reference sequence). The CDR3, as DNA: TGTGCCAGTAGCCAGCGGGAGATCGGGGAGCTGTTTTTT. Residues: CASSQREIGELFF. The full variable domain, rest sourced from reference TRBV19 and TRBJ2-2, is DGGITQSPKYLFRKEGQNVTLSCEQNLNHDAMYWYRQDPGQGLRLIYYSQIVNDFQKGDIAEGYSVSREKKESFPLTVTSAQKNPTAFYLCASSQREIGELFFGEGSRLTVL.

The sample holds many counts of this clonotype. This sequence joins TRBV5-6 and TRBJ1-2, with 8 bases fitting TRBD1. The length of the CDR3 is 16 residues. Germline V gives CDR1 SGHDT, CDR2 YYEEEE. Losses at the gene ends were 2 bases for V and 4 bases for J; bases not matched to a gene: 10. For the CDR3, the DNA is TGTGCCAGCAGCTTCGGCCAGGGGGCATCGGGCTATGGCTACACCTTC. This translates into CASSFGQGASGYGYTF.

The chain links TRBV18 to TRBJ1-6; no reliable D call. CDR3 length equals 15 residues. Germline values: CDR1 KGHSH, CDR2 LQKENI. The ends were cut back, 6 bases at V and 8 bases at J, with 17 bases in the middle. Written as DNA, the CDR3 is TGTGCCAGCTCGCCTAGATCCTTGGACGATTCACCCCTCCACTTT. It translates to CASSPRSLDDSPLHF.